Sequencing of this T cell receptor (beta chain) was carried out in a study of shared clonotypes between healthy human individuals. Study-level information: Per donor, three plates held CD4 naive cells, three held CD4 memory, two held CD8 naive and one held CD8 memory.

The study's findings and limits: It was only blood that was sampled, and tissue repertoires likely differ.

Germline V gene lookup returns CDR1 MNHEY and CDR2 SMNVEV (reference sequence). The CDR3 has 11 amino acids. Trimming left V 4 bases short and J 6 bases short, with 5 bases between. On this clone: Its antigen is undetermined.

The repertoire was sequenced with immunoSEQ multiplex PCR; TCRdb's copy has only in-frame clones and lacks some. Seen here are 1,400,000 or so clones, approximately 98.5% observed once, and the top ten hold 0.3% to 0.45%. The chain has TRBV27 and TRBJ2-3; D is undetermined. The material sequenced was naive CD4+ T cells sorted from blood. Described subset: CD45RA+ positively selected. This clonotype was sampled from a man under 40 in good health. DNA for the CDR3: TGTGCCAGCAGTTATTACGATACGCAGTATTTT. This codes for CASSYYDTQYF.